The 5 T cell receptor beta chains below come from one sample, sequenced in a study of T-cell reconstitution after alpha-beta-depleted transplantation in children. Researchers prepared the TCRbeta library using unique molecular identifiers, the study reports. TCRdb re-called the PCR reads with MiXCR, one entry per CDR3 protein. Of some 290,000 distinct CDR3 sequences listed, approximately 23% are singletons. Material: PBMCs, mostly from graft donor cells, obtained 180 days after TCRalphabeta/CD19-depleted stem cell transplant. The receptors derive from a male patient younger than 18 who had a stem cell transplant for acute lymphoblastic leukemia, so the T cells may come from the graft donor.

The genes are TRBV7-7 and TRBJ2-7; maybe TRBD1 (6 bases). This CDR3 is built from 15 residues. The germline gives CDR1 SSHAT, CDR2 FNYEAQ (reference sequence). V gave up 2 bases and J gave up 2 bases, with 13 bases separating them. The CDR3 nucleotides are TGTGCCAGCAGCTTATCGACAGGTCCAACCTACGAGCAGTACTTC. The encoded protein is CASSLSTGPTYEQYF.

The J gene is TRBJ2-1, the V gene TRBV16; no reliable D call. The CDR3 length is 11 residues. CDR1 is KGHSY and CDR2 is FQNENV in the germline V gene. V was cut by 4 bases and J by 15 bases, with 13 bases left in between. The CDR3 here is CASSLGQDWFF. The CDR3 DNA reads as TGTGCCAGCAGCCTGGGCCAGGATTGGTTCTTC.

The rearrangement joins TRBV9 to TRBJ2-1; 7 bases are a match to TRBD1. The V gene's germline CDR1 is SGDLS and CDR2 YYNGEE. The CDR3 is 18 residues long. Trimming at V came to 0 bases and at J to 4 bases, leaving 13 bases not matched to a gene. CDR3 region: CASSVETPDRVWYNEQFF. CDR3 nucleotides: TGTGCCAGCAGCGTAGAAACTCCAGACAGGGTATGGTACAATGAGCAGTTCTTC.

This chain links TRBV29-1 with TRBJ2-3; D is possibly TRBD1 (5 bases). The CDR3 consists of 11 residues. With 6 bases removed from V and 10 bases from J, the gap between germline ends came to 14 bases. From germline, CDR1 is SQVTM and CDR2 ANQGSEA. The CDR3 loop is CSVNAGFPQYF. Here the CDR3 DNA reads TGCAGCGTGAACGCAGGGTTTCCGCAGTATTTT.

The V call is TRBV3-1, the J call TRBJ2-7, with 8 bases matching TRBD2. This CDR3 comprises 14 residues. V dropped 4 bases and J dropped 3; count of bases not matched to a gene: 5. Germline V lookup: CDR1 LGHDT, CDR2 YNNKEL (reference sequence). This CDR3 reads CASSPGLGDYEQYF. In nucleotides, the CDR3 is TGTGCCAGCAGCCCGGGACTAGGAGACTACGAGCAGTACTTC.